Following are 25 T cell receptor beta chains from one sample sequenced in a study of blood T cells in healthy people across ages. For the second PCR, which ran for roughly 6 to 12 cycles, a sample-barcoded 5' primer and a J-beta primer mix were used. TCRdb independently ran MiXCR on the 5' RACE reads; one entry per CDR3 protein. The sample yields some 560,000 distinct CDR3 sequences, roughly a quarter seen once. This sample was also put to use in a study of T cells of mothers and their children.

The specimen sequenced was blood. The receptors here all came from a boy between 2 and 15 years old in good health.

This rearrangement joins TRBV7-9 to TRBJ2-5, with 10 bases aligning to TRBD2. The CDR3 is 15 amino acids. Germline-derived CDR1 and CDR2 are SEHNR and FQNEAQ (reference sequence). Trimming at V came to 5 bases and at J to 4 bases, leaving 7 bases not matched to a gene. This chain's CDR3 is CASSPSLAGAETQYF. The CDR3 region has the DNA TGTGCCAGCAGCCCCAGTCTAGCGGGAGCAGAGACCCAGTACTTC.

The chain combines TRBV11-2 with TRBJ2-5, with D possibly being TRBD1 (5 bases). CDR1 SGHAT and CDR2 FQNNGV come from the germline V gene. The CDR3 is 14 residues long. Trimming cost V 5 bases and J 0 bases, with 10 bases left between them. CDR3 coding DNA: TGTGCCAGCAGCCCAGGACACAACCAAGAGACCCAGTACTTC. Its protein is CASSPGHNQETQYF.

In its sample, this clonotype was seen a few times. The rearrangement links TRBV6-2 or TRBV6-3 to TRBJ1-1; 7 bases align to TRBD1. This CDR3 comprises 14 residues. J gave up 5 bases and V 6 bases, and 9 bases lay outside the gene matches. The V gene's germline CDR1 is MNHEY and CDR2 SVGEGT. The CDR3 nucleotides are TGTGCCAGCAGGAAAGACAGGGTGGGGACTGAAGCTTTCTTT. The encoded protein is CASRKDRVGTEAFF.

V gene TRBV6-5 combines with J gene TRBJ2-5; D is unresolved. Near its end, the DNA agrees better with TRBJ2-7, so the J call may be wrong. The CDR3 contains 15 residues. Germline lookup yields CDR1 MNHEY and CDR2 SVGAGI. For the CDR3, the DNA is TGTGCCAGCAGCTCCCACACCGTAGGCTCCTACGAGCAGTACTTC. Residues: CASSSHTVGSYEQYF.

The chain links TRBV20-1 to TRBJ2-1; 12 bases match TRBD2. Germline CDR1 is DFQATT and CDR2 is SNEGSKA (reference sequence). The CDR3 length is 15 residues. The junction had 4 bases not matched to a gene; V was cut back by 0 bases and J by 7 bases. CDR3 DNA: TGCAGTGCTAGAGATCCCGGACTAGCGGGGAATGAGCAGTTCTTC. It is translated as CSARDPGLAGNEQFF.

This rearrangement joins TRBV7-2 to TRBJ1-3; 9 bases line up with TRBD1. The CDR3 totals 16 residues. V was pared by 5 bases and J by 3 bases, with 8 bases of the junction left unmatched. CDR1 and CDR2 (germline): SGHTA, FQGNSA. The CDR3 nucleotides are TGTGCCAGCAGCACATCACAGGGGGCCGGTGGAAACACCATATATTTT. Its protein product is CASSTSQGAGGNTIYF.

This clonotype was detected only a few times. The chain uses TRBV6-5 and TRBJ1-1, with 8 bases identical to TRBD1. The trim removed 1 base at V and 7 bases at J, leaving 5 bases unmatched. Germline V lookup: CDR1 MNHEY, CDR2 SVGAGI. The CDR3 extends over 14 amino acids. In nucleotides, the CDR3 is TGTGCCAGCAGTTACTACGACAGGGGTTATGAAGCTTTCTTT. Its translation: CASSYYDRGYEAFF.

This sequence joins TRBV27 and TRBJ2-1; possible D gene TRBD1, 5 bases. The germline CDR1 and CDR2 sequences are MNHEY and SMNVEV (reference sequence). This CDR3 has 13 amino acids. Trimming took off 3 bases at V and 6 bases at J, with 9 bases between the two ends. The CDR3 protein is CASSFQGSNEQFF. CDR3 DNA sequence: TGTGCCAGCAGTTTTCAGGGCAGCAATGAGCAGTTCTTC.

This clonotype was observed a handful of times. The chain joins TRBV2 to TRBJ2-1; maybe TRBD2 (6 bases). V was pared by 4 bases and J by 6 bases, with 10 bases between. CDR3 size: 13 residues. CDR1 SNHLY and CDR2 FYNNEI come from the germline V gene. The CDR3 loop is CASSVWDSNEQFF. The CDR3 nucleotides read TGTGCCAGCAGTGTTTGGGACTCCAATGAGCAGTTCTTC.

The V call is TRBV5-6, the J call TRBJ2-7, with 9 positions matching TRBD1. CDR3 length: 15 residues. The germline V gene encodes CDR1 SGHDT and CDR2 YYEEEE. V was clipped by 4 bases and J by 2 bases; unmatched bases: 7. CDR3 DNA sequence: TGTGCCAGCAGCGCCTCGGGACAGGGCGCCTACGAGCAGTACTTC. The encoded protein is CASSASGQGAYEQYF.

The V and J genes are TRBV14 and TRBJ2-3, with 8 bases fitting TRBD1. CDR1 is SGHDN and CDR2 is FVKESK in the germline V gene. The CDR3 spans 15 residues. V was pared by 0 bases and J by 6 bases, with 5 bases of the junction left unmatched. The CDR3 region is CASSQDLTGEDTQYF. CDR3 nucleotides: TGTGCCAGCAGCCAAGACCTGACAGGGGAGGATACGCAGTATTTT.

This sequence joins TRBV12-3 or TRBV12-4 and TRBJ2-5; TRBD1 matches at 11 bases. The CDR3 spans 17 residues. J gave up 1 base and V 4 bases, and 8 bases lay outside the gene matches. The CDR3 bases are TGTGCCAGCAGTTCCCACGGGACAGGGGGGGTCCAAGAGACCCAGTACTTC. This codes for CASSSHGTGGVQETQYF.

In this sample, this clonotype turned up a few times. The chain is built from TRBV11-2 and TRBJ2-7; D gene unclear. Germline V lookup: CDR1 SGHAT, CDR2 FQNNGV. Trimming stripped 0 bases from V and 3 bases from J, with 9 bases between. This CDR3 region has 14 residues. The CDR3 reads CASSLEGRIYEQYF. Here the CDR3 DNA reads TGTGCCAGCAGCTTAGAAGGGCGAATCTACGAGCAGTACTTC.

This clonotype was counted between two and nine times. The V gene is TRBV29-1, the J gene TRBJ1-2; D unresolved. In germline, CDR1 is SQVTM, CDR2 ANQGSEA. CDR3 length equals 11 residues. Trimming removed 5 bases at V and 5 bases at J, with 9 bases between. The CDR3 sequence is CSVRGLYGYTF. The CDR3 coding sequence is TGCAGCGTTCGCGGTTTATATGGCTACACCTTC.

There are a few counts of this clonotype. Germline is not matched at one junction end, which may reflect a read error. This sequence joins TRBV7-8 and TRBJ2-5; 11 bases are a match to TRBD1. This CDR3 comprises 13 residues. From germline, CDR1 is SGHVS and CDR2 FQNEAQ. This chain's CDR3 is CASSQDRGRLHLF. CDR3 nucleotides: TGTGCCAGCAGCCAGGACAGGGGGCGCCTCCATCTTTTC.

Only a few counts were recorded for this clonotype. The genes are TRBV10-3 and TRBJ2-5, with 8 bases lining up with TRBD1. The CDR3 extends over 13 amino acids. Germline values: CDR1 ENHRY, CDR2 SYGVKD. The V segment lost 6 bases and the J segment 4 bases; nucleotides outside the gene matches: 4. The CDR3 is CAIRAQGGETQYF. In nucleotides, the CDR3 is TGTGCCATCAGAGCACAGGGGGGAGAGACCCAGTACTTC.

This clonotype was found many times. The chain recombines TRBV19 with TRBJ2-5, with D perhaps TRBD2 (5 bases). Germline V CDR1 and CDR2: LNHDA, SQIVND (reference sequence). The CDR3 runs 12 residues. V lost 10 bases to trimming and J lost 5 bases, with 14 bases between them. CDR3 loop: CATRQAGETQYF. Here the CDR3 DNA reads TGTGCCACCCGTCAGGCGGGTGAGACCCAGTACTTC.

The rearrangement joins TRBV13 to TRBJ1-2; TRBD1 matches 9 bases. With 3 bases clipped from V and 4 bases from J, the junction kept 6 bases outside the gene matches. Germline loops: CDR1 PRHDT, CDR2 FYEKMQ (reference sequence). The CDR3 covers 15 residues. The CDR3 spells CASSFNRGQGYGYTF. In DNA form, the CDR3 reads TGTGCCAGCAGCTTCAACAGGGGGCAGGGCTATGGCTACACCTTC.

The CDR3 bases are TGTGCTAGTGGTTCATGGGAGACCCAGTACTTC. This codes for CASGSWETQYF. The V call is TRBV12-5, the J call TRBJ2-5; no clear D gene. The CDR3 consists of 11 residues. Germline values: CDR1 LGHNT, CDR2 FRNRAP. V was clipped by 4 bases and J by 5 bases, with 5 bases between them.

This clonotype was counted a few times. The rearrangement joins TRBV10-3 to TRBJ2-7; maybe TRBD2 (6 bases). Germline values: CDR1 ENHRY, CDR2 SYGVKD. The CDR3 is made up of 14 amino acids. V was clipped by 6 bases and J by 2 bases, with 14 bases between them. For the CDR3, the DNA is TGTGCCATCAGCTCGACCCGGGGGACCTACGAGCAGTACTTC. Protein product: CAISSTRGTYEQYF.

This clonotype was recorded a few times. The gene calls are TRBV12-3 or TRBV12-4 and TRBJ2-4; 11 nucleotides align to TRBD2. The CDR3 is 15 residues long. J lost 6 bases, V lost 5 bases, and 6 bases had no gene match. CDR3 amino acids: CASSPLAGGANIQYF. CDR3 sequence (DNA): TGTGCCAGCAGTCCCCTAGCGGGAGGTGCAAACATTCAGTACTTC.

This clonotype came up many times. V is TRBV5-1 and J is TRBJ2-1; no definite D call. This CDR3 is built from 15 residues. The germline V and J ends were trimmed by 0 bases and 2 bases, with 9 bases remaining between them. Germline loops: CDR1 SGHRS, CDR2 YFSETQ. CDR3 bases: TGCGCCAGCAGCTTGGCCGGCGAAGCCTACAATGAGCAGTTCTTC. Its translation is CASSLAGEAYNEQFF.

The rearrangement joins TRBV29-1 to TRBJ1-3; D remains unclear. The germline V and J ends were trimmed by 4 bases and 0 bases, with 16 bases remaining between them. CDR1 and CDR2 from the germline V gene are SQVTM and ANQGSEA. CDR3 size: 16 residues. Here the CDR3 DNA reads TGCAGCGTTGCCGGCGGCGGCTCGTACTCTGGAAACACCATATATTTT. It is translated as CSVAGGGSYSGNTIYF.

This clonotype appeared a few times. The genes are TRBV3-1 and TRBJ2-5; no clear D gene. The germline V gene has CDR1 LGHDT and CDR2 YNNKEL (reference sequence). V lost 2 bases, J lost 6 bases, and 7 bases lay in between. CDR3 length: 12 amino acids. The CDR3, as DNA: TGTGCCAGCAGCCAACCTGGGAAGACCCAGTACTTC. It is translated as CASSQPGKTQYF.

The rearrangement uses TRBV7-9 and TRBJ1-1, with D unclear. V shed 7 bases and J shed 6 bases, with 12 bases lying between them. Germline CDR1 SEHNR, CDR2 FQNEAQ (reference sequence). The CDR3 spans 12 residues. The CDR3 coding sequence is TGTGCCAGCACCCCCTGGCACCCTGAAGCTTTCTTT. It yields the protein CASTPWHPEAFF.